This T cell receptor beta chain was retrieved from a study of metastatic and nonmetastatic thyroid tumors. Trimming at V came to 3 bases and at J to 7 bases, leaving 8 bases not matched to a gene. Germline CDR1 DFQATT, CDR2 SNEGSKA (reference sequence). This CDR3 has 14 amino acids. TCRdb reprocessed the PCR reads via MiXCR. Of under 95,000 clones in the sample, 9.5% to 15% are singletons; the top ten hold over 9%. This clone is a singleton in its sample. Prior to thyroid surgery, none of the patients had received any treatment. The source material was blood. The chain couples TRBV20-1 to TRBJ2-7, with 11 positions matching TRBD1. The TCR was taken from a female donor with papillary thyroid cancer or a benign thyroid nodule (not recorded which). Some clones in this sample may be carry-over from other donors' samples. Here the CDR3 DNA reads TGCAGTGCTAGTGCGGACAGGGGGCTTGGGGAGCAGTACTTC. Translating it yields CSASADRGLGEQYF.